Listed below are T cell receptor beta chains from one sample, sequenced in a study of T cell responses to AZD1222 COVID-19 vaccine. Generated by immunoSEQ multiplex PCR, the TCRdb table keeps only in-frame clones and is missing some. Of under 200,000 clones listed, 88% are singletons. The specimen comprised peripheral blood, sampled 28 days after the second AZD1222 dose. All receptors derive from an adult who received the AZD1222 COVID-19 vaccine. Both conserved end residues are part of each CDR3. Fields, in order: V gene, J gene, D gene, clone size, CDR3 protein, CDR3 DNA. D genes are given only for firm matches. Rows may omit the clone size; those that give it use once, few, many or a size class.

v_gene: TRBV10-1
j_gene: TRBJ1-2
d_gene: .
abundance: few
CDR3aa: CATWGGYTF
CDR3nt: TGCGCCACCTGGGGCGGCTACACCTTC

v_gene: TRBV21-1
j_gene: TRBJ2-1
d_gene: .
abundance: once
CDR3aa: CASSKAGQGAWNEQFF
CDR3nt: TGTGCCAGCAGCAAAGCCGGACAGGGGGCGTGGAATGAGCAGTTCTTC

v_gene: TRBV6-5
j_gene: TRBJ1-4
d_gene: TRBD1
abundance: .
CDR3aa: CASSSRDRANEKLFF
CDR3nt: TGTGCCAGCAGTTCCCGGGACAGGGCTAATGAAAAACTGTTTTTT

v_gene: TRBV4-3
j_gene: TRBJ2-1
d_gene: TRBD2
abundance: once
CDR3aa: CASSQGGGDEQFF
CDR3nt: TGCGCCAGCAGCCAAGGGGGGGGAGATGAGCAGTTCTTC

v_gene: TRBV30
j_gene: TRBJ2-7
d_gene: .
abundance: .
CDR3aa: CALGVYEQYF
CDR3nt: TGTGCCCTGGGGGTCTACGAGCAGTACTTC

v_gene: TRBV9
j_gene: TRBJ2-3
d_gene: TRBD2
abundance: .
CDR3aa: CASSGGGISTDTQYF
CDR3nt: TGTGCCAGCAGCGGCGGGGGGATTAGCACAGATACGCAGTATTTT

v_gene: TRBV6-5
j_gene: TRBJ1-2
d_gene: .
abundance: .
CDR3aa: CASRGAKTDYYGYTF
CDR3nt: TGTGCCAGCAGGGGGGCCAAAACTGACTACTATGGCTACACCTTC

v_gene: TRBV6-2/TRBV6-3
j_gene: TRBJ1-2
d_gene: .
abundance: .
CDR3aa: CASSLQGIAGYTF
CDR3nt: TGTGCCAGCAGCCTCCAGGGGATTGCTGGCTACACCTTC

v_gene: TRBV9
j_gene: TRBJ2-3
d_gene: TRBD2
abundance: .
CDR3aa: CASSVGTSGISTDTQYF
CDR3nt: TGTGCCAGCAGCGTAGGGACTAGCGGGATCAGCACAGATACGCAGTATTTT

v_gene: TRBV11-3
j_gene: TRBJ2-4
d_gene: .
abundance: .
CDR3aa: CASSLEADCSGPGNIQYF
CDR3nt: TGTGCCAGCAGCTTAGAGGCGGATTGTTCGGGGCCGGGGAACATTCAGTACTTC

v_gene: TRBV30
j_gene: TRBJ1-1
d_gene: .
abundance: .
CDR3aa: CAWRQVVSEAFF
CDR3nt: TGTGCCTGGCGACAAGTCGTCTCTGAAGCTTTCTTT

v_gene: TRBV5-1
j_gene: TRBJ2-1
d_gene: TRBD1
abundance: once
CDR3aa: CASSLGQGSNNEQFF
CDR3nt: TGCGCCAGCAGCTTGGGACAGGGGTCTAACAATGAGCAGTTCTTC

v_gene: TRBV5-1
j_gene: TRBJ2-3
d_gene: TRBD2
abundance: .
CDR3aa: CASSLTSGSTDTQYF
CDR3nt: TGCGCCAGCAGCTTGACTAGCGGGAGCACAGATACGCAGTATTTT

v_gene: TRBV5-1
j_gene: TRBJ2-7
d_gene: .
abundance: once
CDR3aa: CASSQGLGGPYEQYF
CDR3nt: TGCGCCAGCAGCCAGGGACTAGGGGGCCCCTACGAGCAGTACTTC

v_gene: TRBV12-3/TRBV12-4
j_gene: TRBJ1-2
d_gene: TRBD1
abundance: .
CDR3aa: CASRTGTGDGYTF
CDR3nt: TGTGCCAGTCGTACAGGGACAGGGGATGGCTACACCTTC

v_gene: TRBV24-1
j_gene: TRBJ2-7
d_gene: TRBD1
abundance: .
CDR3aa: CATSDLGDRGTYEQYF
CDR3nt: TGTGCCACCAGTGACCTAGGGGACAGGGGGACCTACGAGCAGTACTTC

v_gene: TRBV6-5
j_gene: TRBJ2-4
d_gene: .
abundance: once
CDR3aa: CASSYSIKAKNIQYF
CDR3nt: TGTGCCAGCAGTTACTCAATAAAAGCCAAAAACATTCAGTACTTC

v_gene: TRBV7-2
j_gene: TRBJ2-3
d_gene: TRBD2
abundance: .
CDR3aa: CASSSRRGREVISDTQYF
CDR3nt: TGTGCCAGCAGCTCCCGGCGCGGGAGGGAAGTTATCTCAGATACGCAGTATTTT

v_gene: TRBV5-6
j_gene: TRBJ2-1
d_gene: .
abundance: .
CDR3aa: CASSLVGGLNEQFF
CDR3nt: TGTGCCAGCAGCTTGGTTGGAGGGTTGAATGAGCAGTTCTTC

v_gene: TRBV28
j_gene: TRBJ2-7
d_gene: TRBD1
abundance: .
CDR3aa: CASSFGTGAYEQYF
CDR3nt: TGTGCCAGCAGTTTTGGGACAGGGGCCTACGAGCAGTACTTC

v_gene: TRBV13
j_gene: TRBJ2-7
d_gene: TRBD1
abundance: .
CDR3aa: CASSSSGWTGDNEQYF
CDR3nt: TGTGCCAGCAGCTCCTCGGGGTGGACAGGGGACAACGAGCAGTACTTC

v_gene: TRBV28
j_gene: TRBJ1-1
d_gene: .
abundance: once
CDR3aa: CASSPKMNTEAFF
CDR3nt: TGTGCCAGCAGTCCAAAAATGAACACTGAAGCTTTCTTT

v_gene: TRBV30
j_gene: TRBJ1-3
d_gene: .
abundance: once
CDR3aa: CAWSGTGRNTIYF
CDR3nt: TGTGCCTGGAGTGGTACAGGGCGGAACACCATATATTTT

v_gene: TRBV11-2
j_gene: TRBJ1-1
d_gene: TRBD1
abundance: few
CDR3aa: CASSLVTRGPTEAFF
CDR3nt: TGTGCCAGCAGCTTAGTGACCAGGGGGCCGACTGAAGCTTTCTTT

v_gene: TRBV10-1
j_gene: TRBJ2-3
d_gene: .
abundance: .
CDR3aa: CASSETSYDTQYF
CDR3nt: TGCGCCAGCAGCGAGACTAGTTACGATACGCAGTATTTT

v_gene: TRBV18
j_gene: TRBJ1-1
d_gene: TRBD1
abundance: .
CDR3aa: CASSPGAGGQNTEAFF
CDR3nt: TGTGCCAGCTCACCAGGGGCAGGGGGCCAGAACACTGAAGCTTTCTTT

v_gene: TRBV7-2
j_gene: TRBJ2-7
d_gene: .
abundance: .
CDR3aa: CASSLGLSYEQYF
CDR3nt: TGTGCCAGCAGCTTGGGACTGAGCTACGAGCAGTACTTC

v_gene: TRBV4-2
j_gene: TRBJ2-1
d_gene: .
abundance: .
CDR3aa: CASSQDEVGREQFF
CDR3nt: TGTGCCAGCAGCCAAGACGAGGTAGGACGGGAGCAGTTCTTC

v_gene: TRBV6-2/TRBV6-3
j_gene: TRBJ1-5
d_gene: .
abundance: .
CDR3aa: CASSYTYSNQPQHF
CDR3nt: TGTGCCAGCAGTTACACGTATAGCAATCAGCCCCAGCATTTT

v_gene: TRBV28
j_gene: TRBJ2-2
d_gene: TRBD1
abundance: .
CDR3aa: CASTPTGTNTGELFF
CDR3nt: TGTGCCAGCACCCCGACAGGGACGAACACCGGGGAGCTGTTTTTT

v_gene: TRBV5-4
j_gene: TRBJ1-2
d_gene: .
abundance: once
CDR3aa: CASSFSDYGYTF
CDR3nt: TGTGCCAGCAGCTTTTCAGATTATGGCTACACCTTC

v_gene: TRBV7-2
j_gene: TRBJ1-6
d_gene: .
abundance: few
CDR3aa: CASSQQTGNNSPLHF
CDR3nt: TGTGCCAGCAGCCAGCAGACTGGGAATAATTCACCCCTCCACTTT

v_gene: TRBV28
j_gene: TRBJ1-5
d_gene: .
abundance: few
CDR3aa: CASSPQGYQPQHF
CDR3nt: TGTGCCAGCAGCCCACAGGGATATCAGCCCCAGCATTTT

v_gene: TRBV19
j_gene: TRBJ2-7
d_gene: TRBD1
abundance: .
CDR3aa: CASSIAGQGVPYEQYF
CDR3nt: TGTGCCAGTAGTATAGCTGGACAGGGCGTTCCCTACGAGCAGTACTTC

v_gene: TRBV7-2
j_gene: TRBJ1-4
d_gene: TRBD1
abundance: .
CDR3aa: CASSTRTGFNEKLFF
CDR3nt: TGTGCCAGCAGCACCCGGACAGGCTTTAATGAAAAACTGTTTTTT

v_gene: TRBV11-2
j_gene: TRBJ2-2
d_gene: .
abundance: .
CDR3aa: CASSSGRANTGELFF
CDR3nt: TGTGCCAGCAGCTCAGGACGGGCGAACACCGGGGAGCTGTTTTTT

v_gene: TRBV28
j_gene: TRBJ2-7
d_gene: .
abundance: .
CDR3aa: CASSLGGAEDEQYF
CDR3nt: TGTGCCAGCAGTTTGGGGGGGGCTGAGGACGAGCAGTACTTC

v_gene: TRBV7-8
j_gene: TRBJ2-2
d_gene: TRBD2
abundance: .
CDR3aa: CASTTGRVTGELFF
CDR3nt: TGTGCCAGCACGACGGGGAGGGTCACCGGGGAGCTGTTTTTT

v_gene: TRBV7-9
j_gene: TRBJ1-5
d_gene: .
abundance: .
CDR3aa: CASSARGPGYQPQHF
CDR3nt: TGTGCCAGCAGCGCCCGGGGCCCGGGGTATCAGCCCCAGCATTTT

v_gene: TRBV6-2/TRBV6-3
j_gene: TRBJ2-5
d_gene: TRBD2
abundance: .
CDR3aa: CASSLPSGKYQETQYF
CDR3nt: TGTGCCAGCAGCCTACCTAGCGGGAAGTACCAAGAGACCCAGTACTTC